This TCR beta chain comes out of a study of CD4 T cells in relation to SARS-CoV-2 and coronaviruses. CDR3 length: 15 amino acids. Looked up from germline, CDR1 is MGHRA and CDR2 is YSYEKL. V lost 0 bases to trimming and J lost 7 bases, with 13 bases between them. Assay: immunoSEQ multiplex PCR; the TCRdb copy retains only in-frame clones and omits some. Here the sample spans about 56,000 clones, about 91% being singletons. The chain combines TRBV4-1 with TRBJ2-1; D perhaps matches TRBD2 (6 bases). Sequenced sample: naive CD4+ T cells from PBMCs. Subset indicated: naive CD4+ T cells isolated by negative enrichment. The TCR sequence derives from an adult with COVID-19. In DNA, the CDR3 is TGCGCCAGCAGCCAAGAAACTAGCAGAACGAATGAGCAGTTCTTC. Translating it yields CASSQETSRTNEQFF.